The 13 T cell receptor beta chains below were found in one sample sequenced in a study of cytomegalovirus exposure and HLA in healthy donors. 13 Jbeta primers and 60 Vbeta primers were used for the PCR. TCRdb's table, derived via immunoSEQ multiplex PCR, lists solely in-frame clones and lacks some. The table lists about 100,000 clones, approximately 80% of them singletons. Sequencing was done on a sample of PBMCs. The source is a woman aged 55 to 70 in good health and CMV-seronegative.

This rearrangement joins TRBV27 to TRBJ1-5, with TRBD1 matching over 9 bases. CDR1 MNHEY and CDR2 SMNVEV come from the germline V gene (reference sequence). Trimming took 4 bases from V and 5 from J; bases not matched to a gene: 6. The CDR3 consists of 15 residues. CDR3 nucleotide sequence: TGTGCCAGCAGTTCGTCGACAGGGGGGCATCAGCCCCAGCATTTT. This sequence encodes CASSSSTGGHQPQHF.

This chain uses TRBV6-5 with TRBJ2-3, with a possible D match to TRBD2 (5 bases). The V end was cut by 2 bases, the J end by 0 bases, with 12 bases between. The CDR3 sequence is 16 residues long. Germline V CDR1 and CDR2: MNHEY, SVGAGI. The CDR3 nucleotides are TGTGCCAGCAGTTACGCCCGGGGAGTTAGCACAGATACGCAGTATTTT. It specifies CASSYARGVSTDTQYF.

The gene calls are TRBV6-1 and TRBJ1-4, with unresolved D. Between the trimmed V and J ends, which lost 0 bases and 0 bases, there was a span of 5 bases. The V gene's germline CDR1 is MNHNS and CDR2 SASEGT. This CDR3 is 15 amino acids long. CDR3 DNA: TGTGCCAGCAGTGAAGCCCCTACAACTAATGAAAAACTGTTTTTT. It yields the protein CASSEAPTTNEKLFF.

This chain joins TRBV6-1 and TRBJ2-7; TRBD1 aligns across 7 bases. The CDR3 loop spans 13 amino acids. Trimming took 3 bases from V and 7 from J; bases not matched to a gene: 6. Looked up from germline, CDR1 is MNHNS and CDR2 is SASEGT. This chain's CDR3 is CASSEETGWEQYF. CDR3 DNA sequence: TGTGCCAGCAGTGAGGAGACAGGGTGGGAGCAGTACTTC.

This chain joins TRBV28 and TRBJ2-7; no definite D call. The length of the CDR3 is 11 residues. From germline, CDR1 is MDHEN and CDR2 SYDVKM. V lost 1 base and J 6 bases, leaving 4 bases between the germline ends. For the CDR3, the DNA is TGTGCCAGCAGTTTATCTCGCGAGCAGTACTTC. As protein: CASSLSREQYF.

This chain connects TRBV4-3 to TRBJ1-2; TRBD1 is a possible D gene (5 bases). CDR3 length equals 15 residues. Germline loops: CDR1 LGHNA, CDR2 YSLEER. The ends were cut back, 5 bases at V and 8 bases at J, with 21 bases in the middle. As DNA, the CDR3 is TGCGCCAGCAGCTTCGGCGGGGGGGATGTGGGGGGCTACACCTTC. It codes for CASSFGGGDVGGYTF.

The V and J genes are TRBV19 and TRBJ2-2; 8 positions match TRBD2. The V segment lost 4 bases and the J segment 0 bases; nucleotides outside the gene matches: 4. CDR3 length: 16 amino acids. The V gene's germline CDR1 is LNHDA and CDR2 SQIVND (reference sequence). The CDR3 DNA reads as TGTGCCAGTAGTACCTTTAGCGGGGCGAACACCGGGGAGCTGTTTTTT. Amino acids: CASSTFSGANTGELFF.

This clone was detected only once. This sequence joins TRBV5-1 and TRBJ2-7, with 13 bases matching TRBD2. The CDR3 totals 16 residues. Trimming cost V 0 bases and J 5 bases; bases outside gene matches: 5. Germline loops: CDR1 SGHRS, CDR2 YFSETQ. The CDR3 protein is CASSLDGTSGTNEQYF. The DNA of the CDR3 is TGCGCCAGCAGCTTGGACGGGACTAGCGGGACCAACGAGCAGTACTTC. The variable domain in full, completed from reference TRBV5-1 and TRBJ2-7, reads KAGVTQTPRYLIKTRGQQVTLSCSPISGHRSVSWYQQTPGQGLQFLFEYFSETQRNKGNFPGRFSGRQFSNSRSEMNVSTLELGDSALYLCASSLDGTSGTNEQYFGPGTRLTVT.

V gene TRBV10-3 combines with J gene TRBJ2-7; 9 bases are shared with TRBD2. CDR1 ENHRY and CDR2 SYGVKD come from the germline V gene. The CDR3 is made up of 13 amino acids. V lost 2 bases to trimming and J lost 10 bases; unmatched junction nucleotides: 6. Written as DNA, the CDR3 is TGTGCCATCAGTGAGATAGCGGGAGAGAGACAGTACTTC. Translation: CAISEIAGERQYF.

This chain uses TRBV13 with TRBJ2-5; 8 nucleotides line up with TRBD1. Germline CDR1 and CDR2: PRHDT and FYEKMQ (reference sequence). V shed 1 base, J shed 5 bases, and the junction held 15 bases outside the gene matches. The CDR3 consists of 18 residues. The CDR3 region has the DNA TGTGCCAGCAGCTTAGTAGGGGGGTTTTGGACAGGGTCGGAGACCCAGTACTTC. The encoded protein is CASSLVGGFWTGSETQYF.

This rearrangement joins TRBV28 to TRBJ2-7, with 9 bases identical to TRBD1. This CDR3 spans 15 amino acids. V shed 6 bases and J 4 bases; nucleotides not matched to a gene: 10. Germline V gene lookup returns CDR1 MDHEN and CDR2 SYDVKM. The DNA for the CDR3 is TGTGCCAGCAGCTCCCCAACAGGGGGCTGGTACGAGCAGTACTTC. Its protein is CASSSPTGGWYEQYF.

The V and J genes are TRBV27 and TRBJ1-1; 10 bases are a match to TRBD1. The CDR3 covers 13 residues. With V trimmed by 7 bases and J by 12 bases, 11 bases remained unmatched. Germline V gives CDR1 MNHEY, CDR2 SMNVEV (reference sequence). DNA of the CDR3: TGTGCCAGCAAGGATCAGGGACAGGGGAAAACTTTCTTT. This encodes CASKDQGQGKTFF.

This clone has just one count. The chain carries TRBV28 and TRBJ1-4; TRBD1 aligns across 7 bases. Germline V lookup: CDR1 MDHEN, CDR2 SYDVKM. The trim removed 5 bases at V and 3 bases at J, leaving 6 bases unmatched. The CDR3 contains 15 residues. The CDR3 here is CASSPRQGSNEKLFF. In DNA, the CDR3 is TGTGCCAGCAGTCCGAGACAGGGCTCTAATGAAAAACTGTTTTTT.